A single sample is the source of the 11 T cell receptor beta chains below, sequenced in a study of Graves' ophthalmopathy and Graves' hyperthyroidism. Scientists amplified the TCR beta CDR3 regions from RNA transcripts. First-round RT-PCR employed HTBI primers, with a second-round multiplex PCR after it. MiXCR, run by TCRdb on the multiplex PCR reads, gives a single entry per CDR3 protein. The sample contains over a million distinct CDR3 sequences, about 35% of which appear only once. Material: peripheral blood or thyroid tissue (not recorded which). The source is an adult man with Graves' hyperthyroidism.

The chain joins TRBV7-2 to TRBJ2-4; the D is unclear. The V and J ends lost 1 base and 5 bases respectively, with 12 bases between them. The germline gives CDR1 SGHTA, CDR2 FQGNSA. The CDR3 is 15 amino acids. CDR3 DNA sequence: TGTGCCAGCAGCTTAGTCAATTCACTGCAAAACATTCAGTACTTC. This encodes CASSLVNSLQNIQYF.

The chain carries TRBV29-1 and TRBJ2-6, with TRBD2 matching 8 bases. J lost 2 bases, V lost 7 bases, and 10 bases had no gene match. The CDR3 sequence is 16 residues long. CDR1 SQVTM and CDR2 ANQGSEA come from the germline V gene. The CDR3 DNA sequence: TGCAGCGCCGGGGGGGCGACGAAAGCTGGGGCCAACGTCCTGACTTTC. Encoded protein: CSAGGATKAGANVLTF.

This chain connects TRBV7-8 to TRBJ2-7, with TRBD2 matching over 8 bases. V gave up 2 bases and J gave up 3 bases; unmatched junction bases: 9. CDR1 and CDR2 from the germline V gene are SGHVS and FQNEAQ. CDR3 length equals 16 residues. The CDR3 DNA is TGTGCCAGCAGCTTACGGGGGGGCGGGGCCTACTACGAGCAGTACTTC. Its translation: CASSLRGGGAYYEQYF.

The rearrangement joins TRBV4-3 to TRBJ1-1; possibly TRBD1 for D (5 bases). Trimming shortened V by 1 base and J by 0 bases, and 9 bases separated the two germline ends. The CDR3 totals 15 residues. CDR1 is LGHNA, CDR2 YSLEER, per germline. The CDR3 reads CASSQAGLMNTEAFF. CDR3 nucleotides: TGCGCCAGCAGCCAAGCGGGGCTTATGAACACTGAAGCTTTCTTT.

The sample holds many counts of this clonotype. V is TRBV11-2 and J is TRBJ1-2, with 7 nucleotides matching TRBD1. The CDR3 spans 16 residues. Germline-derived CDR1 and CDR2 are SGHAT and FQNNGV. V lost 1 base and J lost 8; bases outside the gene matches: 13. The CDR3 nucleotides are TGTGCCAGCAGCTTAGTGGCACAGGGGAGTTTCGGAGGCTACACCTTC. Translation gives CASSLVAQGSFGGYTF.

This clonotype was observed a few times. The rearrangement links TRBV29-1 to TRBJ2-2; 9 nucleotides match TRBD1. The V gene end was trimmed by 3 bases and the J gene end by 7 bases; junction bases not matched to a gene: 6. This CDR3 spans 14 amino acids. Germline CDR1 is SQVTM and CDR2 is ANQGSEA. The CDR3 loop reads CSVEGQGSIGELFF. Here the CDR3 DNA reads TGCAGCGTTGAGGGACAGGGTTCAATCGGGGAGCTGTTTTTT.

There are many counts of this clonotype. J is TRBJ2-2 and V is TRBV20-1, with a tentative D call TRBD2 (5 bases). CDR1 and CDR2 (germline): DFQATT, SNEGSKA (reference sequence). The germline V and J ends were trimmed by 5 bases and 7 bases, with 17 bases remaining between them. This CDR3 is built from 14 residues. DNA for the CDR3: TGCAGTGCTGGGCCCTCGGGGAAGCTCGGGGAGCTGTTTTTT. This sequence encodes CSAGPSGKLGELFF.

Concerning this clonotype: This may be a read error, as it is one base from a much larger clone. This rearrangement joins TRBV10-3 to TRBJ1-2; tentatively, D is TRBD1 (5 bases). The CDR3 extends over 14 amino acids. V lost 5 bases and J 10 bases, leaving 20 bases between the germline ends. In germline, CDR1 is ENHRY, CDR2 SYGVKD. CDR3 residues: CAISYGGTIIDYTF. CDR3 DNA sequence: TGTGCCATCAGTTACGGCGGGACGATAATCGACTACACCTTC.

Points on this clonotype: This clone may be a read error of a much larger clone one base away. This rearrangement joins TRBV7-2 to TRBJ1-2; no firm D call. Germline V gene data show CDR1 as SGHTA and CDR2 as FQGNSA. The CDR3 has 15 residues. For the CDR3, the DNA is TGTGCCAGCAGCCAAACTTGGACGGCTAACTATGGCCACACCTTC. Protein: CASSQTWTANYGHTF.

This clonotype was found many times. The rearrangement links TRBV19 to TRBJ1-1; maybe TRBD1 (5 bases). Per the germline V gene, CDR1 is LNHDA and CDR2 is SQIVND (reference sequence). This CDR3 has 16 residues. V was clipped by 6 bases and J by 11 bases, with 28 bases between them. The CDR3 DNA reads as TGTGCCAGTAGCCAAACCCCGGGGCGGTCTAACACTGGCGCTTTCTTT. The encoded protein is CASSQTPGRSNTGAFF.

The gene calls are TRBV3-1 and TRBJ2-5; TRBD1 agrees at 9 bases. CDR1 is LGHDT, CDR2 YNNKEL, per germline (reference sequence). With 4 bases clipped from V and 2 bases from J, the junction kept 5 bases outside the gene matches. CDR3 length equals 15 residues. DNA of the CDR3: TGTGCCAGCAGCCGACAGGGGGGCAATCAAGAGACCCAGTACTTC. It encodes CASSRQGGNQETQYF.